The 10 T cell receptor beta chains listed next were all sequenced from one sample in a study of identical twins. Each CDR3 protein is one row after TCRdb ran MiXCR on the 5' RACE reads. The sample carries fewer than 550,000 distinct CDR3 sequences, more than 13% recorded once. These data were likewise used in another study, on yellow fever vaccine responses in identical twins.

The specimen was CD4+ T cells sorted from blood. The receptor source for this set is a woman aged 18 to 35 in good health.

This clonotype appeared a few times. V and J are TRBV6-2 or TRBV6-3 and TRBJ2-1; 8 bases map to TRBD2. V was clipped by 7 bases and J by 9 bases; unmatched bases: 8. The CDR3 loop spans 13 amino acids. Germline-derived CDR1 and CDR2 are MNHEY and SVGEGT. The CDR3, as DNA: TGTGCCAGCATCCTCGGGGGGGGGTTTGAGCAGTTCTTC. Amino acid sequence: CASILGGGFEQFF.

This clonotype was seen more than once but under ten times. The chain has TRBV4-3 and TRBJ2-3; tentative D call: TRBD2 (5 bases). Looked up from germline, CDR1 is LGHNA and CDR2 is YSLEER. This CDR3 is built from 16 residues. Deletions cut 4 bases from V and 4 bases from J, with 18 bases between. The CDR3 DNA follows: TGCGCCAGCAGCCTCCAACTAGTATTAAAGTCAGATACGCAGTATTTT. Residues: CASSLQLVLKSDTQYF.

The V and J genes are TRBV7-9 and TRBJ2-7; weak D call: TRBD1 (6 bases). CDR1 and CDR2 from the germline V gene are SEHNR and FQNEAQ (reference sequence). The CDR3 is 14 residues long. V was cut by 4 bases and J by 7 bases, with 17 bases left in between. The CDR3 loop is CASSSQGQSQEQYF. CDR3 nucleotide sequence: TGTGCCAGCAGCTCCCAGGGGCAGTCCCAGGAGCAGTACTTC.

V gene TRBV7-2 combines with J gene TRBJ2-3, with D possibly being TRBD1 (6 bases). The V gene lost 5 bases and the J gene lost 1 base, with 10 bases spanning the gap. There are 14 residues in the CDR3. The germline gives CDR1 SGHTA, CDR2 FQGNSA. CDR3 DNA: TGTGCCAGCAGCAGGGACACTGGCACAGATACGCAGTATTTT. Translating it yields CASSRDTGTDTQYF.

This chain links TRBV15 with TRBJ2-7, with 8 bases lining up with TRBD1. Germline V CDR1 and CDR2: LNHNV, YYDKDF (reference sequence). The CDR3 consists of 15 residues. The trim removed 0 bases at V and 7 bases at J, leaving 8 bases unmatched. The chain's CDR3 is CATSRDRQGAWEQYF. The DNA for the CDR3 is TGTGCCACCAGCAGAGATCGGCAGGGGGCTTGGGAGCAGTACTTC.

This sequence joins TRBV12-3 or TRBV12-4 and TRBJ1-5; TRBD1 matches 10 bases. The CDR3 length is 15 residues. The ends lost 5 bases at V and 4 bases at J; junction bases unmatched: 5. This CDR3 is CASSTGTGDNQPQHF. CDR3 sequence (DNA): TGTGCCAGCAGTACCGGGACAGGGGATAATCAGCCCCAGCATTTT.

This clonotype has a handful of counts. This chain links TRBV13 with TRBJ2-3, with D unclear. V dropped 5 bases and J dropped 0 bases, with 12 bases sitting between them. Germline CDR1 and CDR2: PRHDT and FYEKMQ (reference sequence). The CDR3 has 15 amino acids. In nucleotides, the CDR3 is TGTGCCAGCAGCGTTGACACGCCAAGCACAGATACGCAGTATTTT. Translating gives CASSVDTPSTDTQYF.

This clonotype was found a few times. The rearrangement joins TRBV7-2 to TRBJ2-1; D unresolved. The V end lost 5 bases, the J end lost 2 bases, and 13 bases lay between the germline ends. The CDR3 sequence is 15 residues long. Germline V gene data show CDR1 as SGHTA and CDR2 as FQGNSA. The CDR3 bases are TGTGCCAGCAGCCCCTCCATAAGCACCTACAATGAGCAGTTCTTC. Protein product: CASSPSISTYNEQFF. The full variable domain, rest sourced from reference TRBV7-2 and TRBJ2-1, is GAGVSQSPSNKVTEKGKDVELRCDPISGHTALYWYRQSLGQGLEFLIYFQGNSAPDKSGLPSDRFSAERTGGSVSTLTIQRTQQEDSAVYLCASSPSISTYNEQFFGPGTRLTVL.

This clonotype came up a few times. V and J are TRBV12-3 or TRBV12-4 and TRBJ1-1, with unresolved D. The V gene lost 6 bases and the J gene lost 2 bases, with 1 base spanning the gap. There are 10 residues in the CDR3. CDR3 region: CASRNTEAFF. The CDR3 coding sequence is TGTGCCAGCAGAAACACTGAAGCTTTCTTT.

V gene TRBV19 combines with J gene TRBJ2-7, with 7 bases identical to TRBD1. V lost 5 bases to trimming and J lost 3 bases; unmatched junction nucleotides: 10. This CDR3 region has 15 residues. The germline gives CDR1 LNHDA, CDR2 SQIVND (reference sequence). The CDR3 region is CASSPDRVDHYEQYF. The CDR3 DNA sequence: TGTGCCAGTAGTCCAGACAGGGTGGACCACTACGAGCAGTACTTC.